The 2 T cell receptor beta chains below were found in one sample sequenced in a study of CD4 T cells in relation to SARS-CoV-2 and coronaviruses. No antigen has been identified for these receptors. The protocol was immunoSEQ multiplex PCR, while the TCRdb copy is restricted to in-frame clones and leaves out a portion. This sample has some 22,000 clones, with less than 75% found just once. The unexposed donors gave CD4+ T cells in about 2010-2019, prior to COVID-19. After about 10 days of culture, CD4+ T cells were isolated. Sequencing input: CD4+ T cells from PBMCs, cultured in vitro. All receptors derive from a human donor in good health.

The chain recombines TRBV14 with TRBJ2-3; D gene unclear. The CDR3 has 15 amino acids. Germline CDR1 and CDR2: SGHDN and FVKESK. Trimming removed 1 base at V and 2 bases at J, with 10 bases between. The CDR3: CASSQAGQPTDTQYF. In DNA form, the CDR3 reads TGTGCCAGCAGCCAAGCGGGCCAGCCCACAGATACGCAGTATTTT.

The CDR3 DNA reads TGTGCCAGCAGCGGACCGAATTCACCCCTCCACTTT. Translation gives CASSGPNSPLHF. V gene TRBV7-6 combines with J gene TRBJ1-6; D not resolved. There are 12 residues in the CDR3. V shed 5 bases and J shed 7 bases, with 6 bases lying between them. Germline-derived CDR1 and CDR2 are SGHVS and FNYEAQ.